This T cell receptor (beta chain) was retrieved from a study of shared clonotypes between healthy human individuals. The naive CD8 subset, CD45RO-negative cells positively selected for CCR7, excluded terminally differentiated effector memory CD45RA+ cells. Clones were read by immunoSEQ multiplex PCR, and TCRdb kept only the in-frame ones, dropping some. The profile shows millions of clones, just over 90% of them singletons. This CDR3 is 14 amino acids long. Looked up from germline, CDR1 is MDHEN and CDR2 is SYDVKM. V lost 7 bases, J lost 3 bases, and 13 bases lay in between. Specimen: naive CD8+ T cells from PBMCs. This chain joins TRBV28 and TRBJ1-5; D ambiguous. The receptor's source is a young man in good health. Some clones in this sample may be carry-over from other donors' samples. The CDR3: CASKLWGSNQPQHF. CDR3 bases: TGTGCCAGCAAACTCTGGGGATCCAATCAGCCCCAGCATTTT.